This record covers a single T cell receptor (beta chain). Its antigen is unknown. Per-base qualities were not stored, and no clone one base away is much larger. The time point label here, explained by the study, means: about 28 days (+/-7) after the second vaccine dose. In light of the paper, this sample's treatment or condition label describes: meningococcal conjugate vaccine given as trial control. Samples from vaccinated people were obtained from the UK trials COV001 and COV002, which included a single-blind randomized controlled phase 2/3 trial of AZD1222 (ChAdOx1 nCoV-19) in healthy adults. Trial participant PBMC samples were collected at day 0 and day 28 after the second dose for TCRbeta chain sequencing. The CDR3 regions of human TCRbeta chains were subjected to immunosequencing. The original methods were these. TCRs in the repertoires were compared against a reference library of SARS-CoV-2-specific TCRs that had been generated with the MIRA antigen-specificity platform. Breadth was defined as the fraction of unique TCRs that were SARS-CoV-2-associated, and depth was defined as the fraction of total T cells that were SARS-CoV-2-associated. Using the MIRA data, each spike-specific TCR was assigned both to the spike region to which the TCR was reactive and to a CD4 or CD8 class. Log10-transformed breadth and depth values were compared by one-way ANOVA with Sidak's multiple comparisons tests. TCRdb carries this immuneACCESS record with in-frame sequences only. Its versions omit some clonotypes, under half of them owing to an unresolved V gene in the studies checked, with the rest unexplained. V and J calls and clone size come straight from that table; D and trimming were deduced from the DNA. This sample comprises just under 150,000 clones, 70% to 90% of them detected only once. Around 5% of the sample is taken by the ten largest.

This sample is part of a study of T cell responses to AZD1222 COVID-19 vaccine (dated by TCRdb to about 2021). Describing the broader study: A total of 233 trial participants underwent TCR sequencing, of whom approximately 210 received two doses of AZD1222 and approximately 25 received two doses of the MenACWY control vaccine. Trial participants were enrolled into age subgroups of 18-55, 56-69 and 70-plus years, which contained 148, 28 and 57 TCR-sequenced participants, respectively. Study-level results and caveats: No day 14 peak-response samples were available, so repertoires were characterized only after the peak T cell response. Conclusions about previously exposed vaccinees are limited, since just 5 to 7 AZD1222 recipients were seropositive for SARS-CoV-2 at baseline. In the small 56-69-year group, the increase in depth fell short of significance, most likely because of low power. Spike-specific TCR breadth and depth rose significantly after two AZD1222 doses compared with day 0 and with MenACWY recipients. CD4 TCRs associated with the vaccine covered the entire spike protein, and the dominant responses were in regions 160-218 and 743-854. Nearly half of unique spike-specific TCRs reportedly recognized epitopes outside regions mutated in the B.1.351 and B.1.1.7 variants. Most participants were white British and females outnumbered males, and the authors suggested that clonal diversity may have been underestimated.

CDR1 and CDR2 (LGHDT, YNNKEL) derive from the germline V gene (reference sequence). At the junction V is shortened by 4 bases and J by 0 bases; bases outside the gene matches: 6. The CDR3 goes from the cysteine to the phenylalanine over 16 residues. Left in the record is the CDR3 DNA by itself, 48 bases read in frame from the first base. The chain was built from TRBV3-1 (or the pseudogene TRBV3-2) and TRBJ1-3, with TRBD1 identical over 7 junction bases. The source was peripheral blood, collected 28 days after the second dose of the MenACWY control vaccine. The receptor was derived from an adult who received the MenACWY meningococcal vaccine as a control. The DNA sequence is given as TGTGCCAGCAGCCCGACAGGGACAGCCTCTGGAAACACCATATATTTT. Translation gives CASSPTGTASGNTIYF.